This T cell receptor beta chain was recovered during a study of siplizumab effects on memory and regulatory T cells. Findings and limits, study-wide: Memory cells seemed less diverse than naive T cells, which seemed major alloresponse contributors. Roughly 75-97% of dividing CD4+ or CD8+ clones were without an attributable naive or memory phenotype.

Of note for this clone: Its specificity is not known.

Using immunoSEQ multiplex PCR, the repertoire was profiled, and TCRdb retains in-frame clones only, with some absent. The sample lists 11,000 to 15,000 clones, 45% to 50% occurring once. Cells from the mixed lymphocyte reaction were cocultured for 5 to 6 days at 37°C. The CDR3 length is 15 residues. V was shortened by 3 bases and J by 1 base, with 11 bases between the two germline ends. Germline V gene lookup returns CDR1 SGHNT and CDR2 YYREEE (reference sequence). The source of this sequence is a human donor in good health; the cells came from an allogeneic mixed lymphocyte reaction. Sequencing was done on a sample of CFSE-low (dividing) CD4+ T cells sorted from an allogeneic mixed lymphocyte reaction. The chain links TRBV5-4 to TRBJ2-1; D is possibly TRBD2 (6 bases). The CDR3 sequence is CASSSPSVSYNEQFF. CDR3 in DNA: TGTGCCAGCAGCTCCCCTAGCGTTTCCTACAATGAGCAGTTCTTC.